The clone carrying this T cell receptor (beta chain) occurred a few times. The antigen is not known. The record originates from a study of vaccination and CD4 T cells after COVID-19. Study at large: Convalescent cases comprised eight to ten mild and one severe, all SARS-CoV-2 positive by nasal swab PCR.

Treatment specified: roughly 11-day PBMC culture with coronavirus spike peptide pools or control peptides (ViraFEST assay). TCR sequencing followed the expansion of antigen-specific T cells with peptide pools in ViraFEST. Positive PCR tests were logged from March through December 2020, ahead of US Alpha, Beta and Delta variants. Oncomine TCR Beta short-read sequencing was applied to DNA from cultured CD4+ T cells. Someone extracted genomic DNA from cultured CD4+ T cells. TCRdb recomputed calls from the PCR reads with MiXCR, one row per CDR3 protein. The sample comprises around 5,000 distinct CDR3 sequences, approximately 44% of which are singletons, and under 14% rests with the top ten. Trimming removed 0 bases from V and 3 bases from J, with 8 bases in between. The CDR3 has 14 residues. The germline V gene encodes CDR1 LNHNV and CDR2 YYDKDF (reference sequence).

This sequence originates from a human donor who had recovered from COVID-19. The sequenced sample was CD4+ T cells from blood, cultured in vitro. The rearrangement links TRBV15 to TRBJ1-1; D unresolved. The CDR3 spells CATSRDRRDTEAFF. The CDR3 DNA sequence: TGTGCCACCAGCAGAGATAGGCGGGACACTGAAGCTTTCTTT.